Listed below are T cell receptor beta chains from one sample, sequenced in a study of follicular helper T cells after annual influenza vaccination. Assay used: immunoSEQ multiplex PCR; TCRdb lists only in-frame clones, some missing. The table includes approximately 9,500 clones, about 83% detected once. The material sequenced was CXCR5- memory CD4+ T cells sorted from blood, taken 7 days after influenza vaccination. Source of these receptors: an adult who received the influenza vaccine. The CDR3 runs from the conserved cysteine through the conserved F or W. Fields, in order: D gene, V gene, clone size, J gene, CDR3 protein, CDR3 DNA. A D gene is named only where the DNA matches it firmly. Some rows have no size entry. The others give once, few or many, or a class for an expanded clone.

-	TRBV6-6	-	TRBJ2-2	CASSQYRTTGELFF	TGTGCCAGCAGTCAGTACAGGACCACCGGGGAGCTGTTTTTT
TRBD1	TRBV5-1	-	TRBJ2-7	CASSLSPGQVGDEQYF	TGCGCCAGCAGCTTGTCTCCGGGACAGGTGGGAGACGAGCAGTACTTC
-	TRBV18	-	TRBJ1-1	CASSPPNREANTEAFF	TGTGCCAGCTCACCACCAAACAGGGAGGCGAACACTGAAGCTTTCTTT
-	TRBV10-3	-	TRBJ1-5	CAISESTSNQPQHF	TGTGCCATCAGTGAGTCGACTAGCAATCAGCCCCAGCATTTT
TRBD1	TRBV9	-	TRBJ2-2	CASSLHHAQGATGELFF	TGTGCCAGCAGCCTTCACCACGCACAGGGGGCAACCGGGGAGCTGTTTTTT
-	TRBV28	-	TRBJ2-7	CASSSFSYEQYF	TGTGCCAGCAGTTCCTTTTCCTACGAGCAGTACTTC
-	TRBV15	few	TRBJ1-4	CATSTRTAKNEKLFF	TGTGCCACCAGCACCCGGACGGCGAAAAATGAAAAACTGTTTTTT
TRBD1	TRBV9	-	TRBJ2-2	CASRGTGETGELFF	TGTGCCAGCAGGGGGACAGGGGAGACCGGGGAGCTGTTTTTT
-	TRBV27	few	TRBJ2-3	CASSLRSTDTQYF	TGTGCCAGCAGTTTGCGGAGCACAGATACGCAGTATTTT
TRBD1	TRBV28	-	TRBJ1-5	CASSFEGAGNQPQHF	TGTGCCAGCAGTTTCGAGGGGGCTGGCAATCAGCCCCAGCATTTT
-	TRBV29-1	-	TRBJ1-4	CSVGSAGPGEKLFF	TGCAGCGTTGGTTCGGCGGGACCTGGGGAAAAACTGTTTTTT
-	TRBV5-3	few	TRBJ1-2	CARSLAPTPGSGYTF	TGTGCCAGAAGCTTGGCTCCCACCCCTGGGAGCGGCTACACCTTC
TRBD1	TRBV6-1	-	TRBJ2-7	CASRMTGGFYEQYF	TGTGCCAGCAGAATGACAGGGGGATTCTACGAGCAGTACTTC
-	TRBV2	-	TRBJ1-5	CASSEVIGALQPQHF	TGTGCCAGCAGTGAGGTCATCGGGGCTCTTCAGCCCCAGCATTTT
-	TRBV19	-	TRBJ2-7	CASSTAGYEQYF	TGTGCCAGTAGTACGGCCGGGTACGAGCAGTACTTC
-	TRBV15	-	TRBJ1-5	CATSRDFGRWGNQPQHF	TGTGCCACCAGCAGAGATTTCGGCCGTTGGGGCAATCAGCCCCAGCATTTT
TRBD1	TRBV10-3	-	TRBJ1-5	CATAGQGSNQPQHF	TGTGCCACAGCAGGACAGGGGAGCAATCAGCCCCAGCATTTT
TRBD1	TRBV5-1	-	TRBJ2-3	CASAPGQGTDTQYF	TGCGCCAGCGCCCCGGGACAGGGCACAGATACGCAGTATTTT
TRBD1	TRBV4-1	-	TRBJ2-5	CASSQEWRGTGETQYF	TGCGCCAGCAGCCAAGAATGGAGAGGGACAGGGGAGACCCAGTACTTC
TRBD1	TRBV5-1	-	TRBJ2-5	CASSPLGQGEGETQYF	TGCGCCAGCAGCCCCCTGGGACAGGGAGAGGGAGAGACCCAGTACTTC
TRBD2	TRBV4-3	-	TRBJ2-5	CASSQGSRGGGAGETQYF	TGCGCCAGCAGCCAAGGTTCTAGGGGCGGGGGGGCAGGAGAGACCCAGTACTTC
-	TRBV19	-	TRBJ1-2	CATLRGRPEGYGYTF	TGTGCCACCCTTAGGGGACGTCCGGAGGGCTATGGCTACACCTTC
-	TRBV19	once	TRBJ1-2	CASSIAEGRGYTF	TGTGCCAGTAGTATAGCTGAGGGTCGTGGCTACACCTTC
TRBD2	TRBV28	-	TRBJ2-1	CASSLGASGRNEQFF	TGTGCCAGCAGTTTAGGTGCTAGCGGGAGGAATGAGCAGTTCTTC
-	TRBV19	-	TRBJ1-1	CASSKSGTGSAEAFF	TGTGCCAGTAGTAAGTCAGGGACTGGTAGCGCTGAAGCTTTCTTT
-	TRBV18	-	TRBJ2-3	CASSLTDSTDTQYF	TGTGCCAGCTCACTGACAGATAGCACAGATACGCAGTATTTT